This T cell receptor (beta chain) comes out of a study of early T cells in non-severe SARS-CoV-2 infection. In TCRdb, the 5' RACE reads were re-called with MiXCR into one record per CDR3 protein. The table shows some 46,000 distinct CDR3 sequences, with approximately 6.1% occurring only once. This clonotype has just a few counts. Its target is not known. Study-wide results and limits: Matching against VDJdb likely underestimated virus-specific expansions, favoring anti-spike CD8.

Germline V gene sequence: CDR1 WSHSY, CDR2 SAAADI. Trimming pared 8 bases from V and 3 bases from J, leaving 22 bases between. The CDR3 contains 16 residues. Specimen: whole blood. This clonotype originated in an adult who was a healthcare worker with PCR-confirmed SARS-CoV-2 infection or an uninfected control (not recorded which). The V gene is TRBV10-2, the J gene TRBJ1-1; the D is unclear. CDR3 sequence reads: CASQQLPFGRYTEAFF. The DNA for the CDR3 is TGCGCCAGCCAGCAACTTCCGTTCGGACGGTACACTGAAGCTTTCTTT.